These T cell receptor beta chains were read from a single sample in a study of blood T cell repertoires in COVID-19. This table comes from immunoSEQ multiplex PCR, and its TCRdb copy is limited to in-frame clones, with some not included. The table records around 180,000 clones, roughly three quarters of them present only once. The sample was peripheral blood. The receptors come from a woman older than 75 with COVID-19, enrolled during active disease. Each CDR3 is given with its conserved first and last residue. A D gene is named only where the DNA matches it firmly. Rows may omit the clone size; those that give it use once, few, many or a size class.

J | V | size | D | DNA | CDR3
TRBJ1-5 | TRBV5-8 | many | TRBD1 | TGTGCCAGCAGCCCGGGCGCGACAGGGGGTTTGAGTCAGCCCCAGCATTTT | CASSPGATGGLSQPQHF
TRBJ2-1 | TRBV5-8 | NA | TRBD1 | TGTGCCAGCAGCCTCCGGGACAGATACAATGAGCAGTTCTTC | CASSLRDRYNEQFF
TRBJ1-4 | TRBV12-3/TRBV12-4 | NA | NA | TGTGCCAGCAGCCTGGGAGGAGGGGAAAAACTGTTTTTT | CASSLGGGEKLFF
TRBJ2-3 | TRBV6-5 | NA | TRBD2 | TGTGCCAGCAGTTACCATCTAGCGGGGATGAATACGCAGTATTTT | CASSYHLAGMNTQYF
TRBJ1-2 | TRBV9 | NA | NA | TGTGCCAGCAGCGTAACCGGAGGGGCCAATCCATATGGCTACACCTTC | CASSVTGGANPYGYTF
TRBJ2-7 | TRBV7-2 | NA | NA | TGTGCCAGCAGCTTCCAGACAGGATCCTCCTACGAGCAGTACTTC | CASSFQTGSSYEQYF
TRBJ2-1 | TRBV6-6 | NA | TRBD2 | TGTGCCAGCAGTTACTCCGGGACTAGCAGCCCCAATGAGCAGTTCTTC | CASSYSGTSSPNEQFF
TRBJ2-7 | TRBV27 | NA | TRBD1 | TGTGCCAGCAGTCCCCGGACAGGCCCCTACGAGCAGTACTTC | CASSPRTGPYEQYF
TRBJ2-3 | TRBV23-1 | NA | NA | TGCGCCAGCAGTCAATCGAAACGGGAGTTCCCAGATACGCAGTATTTT | CASSQSKREFPDTQYF
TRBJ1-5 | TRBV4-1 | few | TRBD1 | TGCGCCAGCAGCCCGGGACAGGGGGTTTGGGAGCCCCAGCATTTT | CASSPGQGVWEPQHF
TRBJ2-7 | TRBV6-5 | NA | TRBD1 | TGTGCCAGCAAACCGACAGGGGGCACGTACGAGCAGTACTTC | CASKPTGGTYEQYF
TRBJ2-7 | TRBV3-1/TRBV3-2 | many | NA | TGTGCCAGCAGCCAAGGTTGGGCTAGCCCCACCTACGAGCAGTACTTC | CASSQGWASPTYEQYF
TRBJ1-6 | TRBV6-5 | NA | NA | TGTGCCAGCCTCTCAGGGGAGTACAATTCACCCCTCCACTTT | CASLSGEYNSPLHF
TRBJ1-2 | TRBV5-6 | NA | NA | TGTGCCAGCAGCTTGTGGTTACGGGGGGGCTATGGCTACACCTTC | CASSLWLRGGYGYTF
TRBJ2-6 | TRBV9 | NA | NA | TGTGCCAGCAGCGTGGGCGCATCTGGGGCCAACGTCCTGACTTTC | CASSVGASGANVLTF
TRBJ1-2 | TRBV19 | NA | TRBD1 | TGTGCCCTCCAGTTCTCTAACCGGGACAGGGGTGTCAACTATGGCTACACCTTC | CALQFSNRDRGVNYGYTF
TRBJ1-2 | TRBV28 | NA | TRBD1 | TGTGCCAGCAGTTCACCAGCTCCGACAGGGGTGTATGGCTACACCTTC | CASSSPAPTGVYGYTF
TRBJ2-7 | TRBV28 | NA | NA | TGTGCCAGCAGTTTGACACAAGGTCCCGAGCAGTACTTC | CASSLTQGPEQYF
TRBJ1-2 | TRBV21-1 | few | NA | TGTGCCAGGAAAGCACAAAGGACAGGATCCTTTAACTATGGCTACACCTTC | CARKAQRTGSFNYGYTF
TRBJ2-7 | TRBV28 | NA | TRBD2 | TGTGCCAGCAGTTCCCAGAAGGGGCCAGCGGGAGTATCCTACGAGCAGTACTTC | CASSSQKGPAGVSYEQYF
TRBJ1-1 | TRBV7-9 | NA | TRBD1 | TGTGCCAGCAGCACCAGGACAGGGGAAAGGTTAAAAGGTACTGAAGCTTTCTTT | CASSTRTGERLKGTEAFF
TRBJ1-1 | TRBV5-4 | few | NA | TGTGCCAGCAGCTACCCCGATCAGGGTGAAGCTTTCTTT | CASSYPDQGEAFF
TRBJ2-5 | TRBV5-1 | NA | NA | TGCGCCAGCAGCTTGTGGACTCCAGAGACCCAGTACTTC | CASSLWTPETQYF
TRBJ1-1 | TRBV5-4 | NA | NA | TGTGCCAGCAGCTTAGGGGGTGACCGGAACACTGAAGCTTTCTTT | CASSLGGDRNTEAFF
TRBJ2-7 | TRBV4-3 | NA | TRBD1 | TGCGCCAGCAGCCCCCGGGGCAGGGGGCCCAAATACGAGCAGTACTTC | CASSPRGRGPKYEQYF
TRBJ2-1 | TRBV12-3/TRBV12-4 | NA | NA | TGTGCCAGCAGTTTTTTATTCGAGCAGTTCTTC | CASSFLFEQFF
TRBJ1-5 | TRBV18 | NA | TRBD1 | TGTGCCAGCTCGGAATGGACAGGAGGACATGGCAATCAGCCCCAGCATTTT | CASSEWTGGHGNQPQHF
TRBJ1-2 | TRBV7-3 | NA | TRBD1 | TGTGCCAGCACCCCAGGGGGCGGCTATGGCTACACCTTC | CASTPGGGYGYTF